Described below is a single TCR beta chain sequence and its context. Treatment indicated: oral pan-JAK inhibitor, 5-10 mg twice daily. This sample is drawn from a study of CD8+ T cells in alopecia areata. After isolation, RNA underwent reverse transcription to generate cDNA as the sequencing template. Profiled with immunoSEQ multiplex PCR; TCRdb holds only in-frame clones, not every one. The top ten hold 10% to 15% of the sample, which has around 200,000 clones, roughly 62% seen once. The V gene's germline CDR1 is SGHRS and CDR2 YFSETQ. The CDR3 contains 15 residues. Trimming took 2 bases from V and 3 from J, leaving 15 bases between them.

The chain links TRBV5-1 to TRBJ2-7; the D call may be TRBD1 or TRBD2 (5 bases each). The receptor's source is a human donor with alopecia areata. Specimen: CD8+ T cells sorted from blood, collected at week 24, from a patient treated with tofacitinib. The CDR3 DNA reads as TGCGCCAGCAGCTTCAGGGCAGGTGGGAGCTACGAGCAGTACTTC. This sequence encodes CASSFRAGGSYEQYF.